The rows below give T cell receptor beta chains drawn from one sample of a study of OX40 agonist ivuxolimab in advanced cancers. The table came from immunoSEQ multiplex PCR; TCRdb's copy has only in-frame clones and leaves some out. The sample includes tens of thousands of clones, roughly 90% of them seen just once. The sample was CD4+ or CD8+ T cells sorted from blood, taken in a trial of the OX40 agonist ivuxolimab. The source of these receptors is an adult with an advanced solid tumor such as melanoma, head and neck, liver or kidney cancer. Each CDR3 is given with its conserved first and last residue. Fields, in order: V gene, J gene, D gene, CDR3 length, clone size, CDR3 DNA, CDR3 protein. A D gene is named only where the DNA matches it firmly. The size field is filled for only some rows; it gives once, few, many or a size class.

TRBV4-2	TRBJ2-7	-	16	-	TGTGCCAGCAGCCCCATGGCGACAAAATTCTCCTACGAGCAGTACTTC	CASSPMATKFSYEQYF
TRBV6-1	TRBJ1-4	-	15	-	TGTGCCAGCAGTGAGGGTTGGGGCGGGGGTGAAAAACTGTTTTTT	CASSEGWGGGEKLFF
TRBV6-1	TRBJ2-2	-	15	once	TGTGCCAGCAGTCCTCTCGGAGGGGCCACCGGGGAGCTGTTTTTT	CASSPLGGATGELFF
TRBV9	TRBJ1-6	-	15	few	TGTGCCAGCAGCGTAGGAGACCCTGGCAATTCACCCCTCCACTTT	CASSVGDPGNSPLHF
TRBV5-1	TRBJ2-3	TRBD1	19	-	TGCGCCAGCAGCTTGTCTCCGGGACAGGGATCCTCTAGCACAGATACGCAGTATTTT	CASSLSPGQGSSSTDTQYF
TRBV7-9	TRBJ2-3	TRBD1	15	-	TGTGCCAGCAGCTTAATCCAGGGGGGCACAGATACGCAGTATTTT	CASSLIQGGTDTQYF
TRBV30	TRBJ1-5	TRBD1	14	-	TGTGCCTGGAGGGAAACAGGGGGAAATCAGCCCCAGCATTTT	CAWRETGGNQPQHF
TRBV5-4	TRBJ2-1	-	13	once	TGTGCCAGCAGGGCCGGGGTCAGCAATGAGCAGTTCTTC	CASRAGVSNEQFF
TRBV11-2	TRBJ2-5	TRBD2	16	-	TGTGCCAGCAGACCACTAGCGGGGGGGCGAGTCGAGACCCAGTACTTC	CASRPLAGGRVETQYF
TRBV10-3	TRBJ1-6	TRBD1	14	-	TGTGCCATCAATGACAGGGGTGATAATTCACCCCTCCACTTT	CAINDRGDNSPLHF
TRBV7-8	TRBJ1-2	TRBD1	18	-	TGTGCCAGCAGCTTAGCGGTGGGACAGGGGGCGGCTAACTATGGCTACACCTTC	CASSLAVGQGAANYGYTF
TRBV7-3	TRBJ1-1	TRBD1	13	few	TGTGCCAGCAGCTGGACAGGGAACACTGAAGCTTTCTTT	CASSWTGNTEAFF
TRBV14	TRBJ2-3	-	15	-	TGTGCCAGCAGCCAAGATGGACTTCGCACAGATACGCAGTATTTT	CASSQDGLRTDTQYF
TRBV5-4	TRBJ2-7	TRBD2	12	-	TGTGCCAGCAACCCTTACGGGAGGGAGCAGTACTTC	CASNPYGREQYF
TRBV15	TRBJ1-1	-	15	-	TGTGCCACCAGCAGAGCCGGACAGCCGAACACTGAAGCTTTCTTT	CATSRAGQPNTEAFF
TRBV10-2	TRBJ1-2	-	15	-	TGCGCCAGCAGTCTCCCGTCGGCCCCCAACTATGGCTACACCTTC	CASSLPSAPNYGYTF
TRBV5-1	TRBJ2-2	-	17	-	TGCGCCAGCAGCCAACAAGCGACTGACTTGAACACCGGGGAGCTGTTTTTT	CASSQQATDLNTGELFF
TRBV6-1	TRBJ1-2	-	12	-	TGTGCCAGCAGTACCCCTGGGAATGGCTACACCTTC	CASSTPGNGYTF
TRBV14	TRBJ1-2	-	15	few	TGTGCCAGCAGCCAAGTGAAGGGCGCCGTCTGGGGCTACACCTTC	CASSQVKGAVWGYTF
TRBV4-3	TRBJ2-1	TRBD2	16	once	TGCGCCAGCAGCCAAGTAACTAGCGGGCTTTACAATGAGCAGTTCTTC	CASSQVTSGLYNEQFF
TRBV5-6	TRBJ1-3	-	16	-	TGTGCCAGCAGCCCCGGATGGAGGGCTCGGGGGTACACCATATATTTT	CASSPGWRARGYTIYF
TRBV19	TRBJ2-6	-	14	-	TGTGCCAGTAGTTACGGCTCTGGGGCCAACGTCCTGACTTTC	CASSYGSGANVLTF
TRBV5-4	TRBJ2-7	TRBD1	16	-	TGTGCCAGCAGCAAGCCCAGACAGGGGTCTGCCGACGAGCAGTACTTC	CASSKPRQGSADEQYF
TRBV2	TRBJ1-6	-	15	-	TGTGCCAGCAGTGAAACCGTCGGGGGGGGATCACCCCTCCACTTT	CASSETVGGGSPLHF
TRBV19	TRBJ1-3	-	13	-	TGTGCCAGTCTCGGGGGGCCTGGAAACACCATATATTTT	CASLGGPGNTIYF
TRBV2	TRBJ2-1	-	15	-	TGTGCCAGCAGTGATGTGGAAAGCTCCTACAATGAGCAGTTCTTC	CASSDVESSYNEQFF
TRBV4-3	TRBJ2-7	TRBD2	15	-	TGCGCCAGCAGCCAAGGACTAGCGGGGGACTACGAGCAGTACTTC	CASSQGLAGDYEQYF
TRBV11-1	TRBJ2-5	-	13	-	TGTGCCAGCAGCTTAGAACCGTCTTGGACCCAGTACTTC	CASSLEPSWTQYF
TRBV6-6	TRBJ1-1	TRBD1	13	-	TGTGCCAGTTCTCAACAGGGGGGGACTGAAGCTTTCTTT	CASSQQGGTEAFF
TRBV12-5	TRBJ2-7	TRBD1	17	-	TGTGCTAGTGGTTTGGCCACGACCCGGGACAGGGGTGGCGAGCAGTACTTC	CASGLATTRDRGGEQYF
TRBV5-6	TRBJ2-4	TRBD2	17	once	TGTGCCAGCAGCTTGGCCGCGGGGGGCCCGACCAAAAACATTCAGTACTTC	CASSLAAGGPTKNIQYF
TRBV7-2	TRBJ1-4	-	14	-	TGTGCCAGCAGCTTACAGGGTTATAATGAAAAACTGTTTTTT	CASSLQGYNEKLFF
TRBV18	TRBJ1-5	-	13	-	TGTGCCAGCTCACCACAGGGGAATCAGCCCCAGCATTTT	CASSPQGNQPQHF
TRBV6-1	TRBJ2-3	TRBD1	12	-	TGTGCCAGCAGCCCCGATAGGGGACAGCAACATTTT	CASSPDRGQQHF
TRBV4-1	TRBJ1-5	-	15	few	TGCGCCAGCAGCCAAGTGGTTTATAGCAATCAGCCCCAGCATTTT	CASSQVVYSNQPQHF
TRBV5-6	TRBJ1-1	-	16	once	TGTGCCAGCAGCTTCCCGCAGGGGTGGGCGAACACTGAAGCTTTCTTT	CASSFPQGWANTEAFF
TRBV19	TRBJ2-2	-	15	-	TGTGCCAGTCGAACATCGGCAGGGTGGACCGGGGAGCTGTTTTTT	CASRTSAGWTGELFF
TRBV19	TRBJ1-2	TRBD1	15	once	TGTGCCAGTAAGGGGACAGGGGCCGCCAAGAGGGGCTACACCTTC	CASKGTGAAKRGYTF
TRBV2	TRBJ2-5	TRBD1	14	once	TGTGCCAGCAGTCAGGACAGGGGGCAGGAGACCCAGTACTTC	CASSQDRGQETQYF